The T cell receptor beta chain described here comes from a study of control samples from healthy donors and cancer patients. The data were produced by immunoSEQ multiplex PCR, yet TCRdb's version contains in-frame clones alone and is incomplete. The table lists some 100,000 clones, 85% to 90% of them singletons, with 7.5% to 10% in the top ten. The CDR3 length is 15 residues. Germline values: CDR1 LGHNA, CDR2 YNFKEQ. Unmatched junction bases numbered 4, after V lost 4 bases and J lost 3 bases. The TCR originated in a young man in good health. The sample was blood. The chain is built from TRBV4-2 and TRBJ1-2; TRBD1 matches at 11 bases. The CDR3 DNA follows: TGTGCCAGCAGCCCCCGGGACAGGGGGGACTATGGCTACACCTTC. It specifies CASSPRDRGDYGYTF.